Below are 26 T cell receptor beta chains sequenced from a single sample in a study of blood T cell repertoires in COVID-19. Sequencing was performed with immunoSEQ multiplex PCR; in TCRdb, only in-frame clones are kept and a portion is missing. This table has over 130,000 clones, 85% to 90% appearing once. The specimen sequenced was peripheral blood. The receptor set was obtained from an elderly woman with acute or convalescent COVID-19.

The chain joins TRBV12-3 or TRBV12-4 to TRBJ1-2, with 7 bases matching TRBD1. CDR3 length: 12 amino acids. V shed 6 bases and J 2 bases; nucleotides not matched to a gene: 0. The chain's CDR3 is CASRQGNYGYTF. The CDR3 bases are TGTGCCAGCAGACAGGGGAACTATGGCTACACCTTC.

V and J are TRBV30 and TRBJ2-1; 7 bases align to TRBD2. The CDR3 has 16 residues. V lost 2 bases to trimming and J lost 0 bases; unmatched junction nucleotides: 7. CDR1 GTSNPN and CDR2 SVGIG come from the germline V gene (reference sequence). CDR3 amino acids: CAWSSYRGSSYNEQFF. The CDR3 DNA is TGTGCCTGGAGTTCGTATCGCGGGAGCTCCTACAATGAGCAGTTCTTC.

The chain joins TRBV7-8 to TRBJ1-1; D unclear. The CDR3 is 13 amino acids. Germline-derived CDR1 and CDR2 are SGHVS and FQNEAQ. Deletions cut 2 bases from V and 2 bases from J, with 6 bases between. Here the CDR3 reads CASSLYINTEAFF. The CDR3 coding sequence is TGTGCCAGCAGCTTATATATTAACACTGAAGCTTTCTTT.

V gene TRBV7-9 combines with J gene TRBJ1-2, with D possibly matching TRBD1 (6 bases). The CDR3 consists of 14 residues. Germline V gene lookup returns CDR1 SEHNR and CDR2 FQNEAQ (reference sequence). V was cut by 2 bases and J by 4 bases, with 11 bases left in between. The CDR3 here is CASSLSQGFYGYTF. DNA of the CDR3: TGTGCCAGCAGCTTATCTCAGGGGTTCTATGGCTACACCTTC. Full variable domain (rest looked up from reference TRBV7-9 and TRBJ1-2): DTGVSQNPRHKITKRGQNVTFRCDPISEHNRLYWYRQTLGQGPEFLTYFQNEAQLEKSRLLSDRFSAERPKGSFSTLEIQRTEQGDSAMYLCASSLSQGFYGYTFGSGTRLTVV.

The chain uses TRBV2 and TRBJ1-2, with 8 bases lining up with TRBD1. Germline V gene sequence: CDR1 SNHLY, CDR2 FYNNEI. This CDR3 is built from 14 residues. J was trimmed by 5 bases and V by 5 bases; bases with no gene match: 7. The chain's CDR3 is CASSTTGAFYGYTF. The CDR3 DNA reads TGTGCCAGCAGTACGACAGGGGCCTTTTATGGCTACACCTTC.

The chain recombines TRBV5-1 with TRBJ2-1; tentatively, D is TRBD1 (5 bases). V shed 4 bases and J shed 0 bases, with 11 bases lying between them. This CDR3 is built from 15 residues. CDR1 SGHRS and CDR2 YFSETQ come from the germline V gene. CDR3 residues: CASSPTVASYNEQFF. The CDR3 nucleotides are TGCGCCAGCAGCCCGACAGTAGCCTCCTACAATGAGCAGTTCTTC.

The V call is TRBV5-4, the J call TRBJ1-1; 10 bases line up with TRBD1. The CDR3 totals 16 residues. The trim removed 4 bases at V and 6 bases at J, leaving 12 bases unmatched. The germline CDR1 and CDR2 sequences are SGHNT and YYREEE (reference sequence). DNA for the CDR3: TGTGCCAGCAGCCTTCCTGGGACAGGGGTACGCGCTGAAGCTTTCTTT. Amino acids: CASSLPGTGVRAEAFF.

This chain connects TRBV18 to TRBJ2-5; 10 nucleotides match TRBD1. J gave up 5 bases and V 0 bases, and 6 bases lay outside the gene matches. This CDR3 is 16 amino acids long. Germline loops: CDR1 KGHSH, CDR2 LQKENI. The CDR3 nucleotides read TGTGCCAGCTCACCACCGAAGACAGGGGGCTCGGAGACCCAGTACTTC. Translation: CASSPPKTGGSETQYF.

This chain uses TRBV9 with TRBJ1-1; 7 nucleotides line up with TRBD1. This CDR3 has 16 residues. Germline V gives CDR1 SGDLS, CDR2 YYNGEE. After removal of 2 bases from V and 4 bases from J, the junction contained 11 bases not matched to a gene. CDR3 loop: CASSVATGVGGTEAFF. The CDR3, as DNA: TGTGCCAGCAGCGTTGCAACAGGGGTTGGGGGCACTGAAGCTTTCTTT.

The V gene is TRBV7-9, the J gene TRBJ1-2, with D possibly TRBD1 on 6 matching bases. This CDR3 is built from 13 residues. CDR1 SEHNR and CDR2 FQNEAQ come from the germline V gene (reference sequence). The V and J ends lost 5 bases and 4 bases respectively, with 11 bases between them. The CDR3 reads CASSTQDSYGYTF. The CDR3 DNA is TGTGCCAGCAGCACCCAGGACAGCTATGGCTACACCTTC.

V is TRBV12-3 or TRBV12-4 and J is TRBJ1-1; D remains unclear. The CDR3 spans 13 residues. The V gene lost 6 bases and the J gene lost 3 bases, with 11 bases spanning the gap. The CDR3 protein is CASRRLRDTEAFF. CDR3 DNA: TGTGCCAGCAGAAGACTCCGAGACACTGAAGCTTTCTTT.

This clone has only one observation. The chain joins TRBV11-2 to TRBJ2-7, with 7 bases lining up with TRBD1. The CDR3 is made up of 14 amino acids. V trimming: 4 bases; J trimming: 2 bases; junction bases outside the gene matches: 5. Germline CDR1 reads SGHAT; CDR2 reads FQNNGV. The chain's CDR3 is CASSSFTGAYEQYF. CDR3 in DNA: TGTGCCAGCAGCTCGTTCACAGGGGCCTACGAGCAGTACTTC.

This chain uses TRBV6-1 with TRBJ1-5; D is undetermined. With 3 bases removed from V and 0 bases from J, the gap between germline ends came to 15 bases. The CDR3 length is 17 residues. Per germline, CDR1 MNHNS and CDR2 SASEGT. CDR3 region: CASSDGKGRHSNQPQHF. The CDR3 DNA sequence: TGTGCCAGCAGTGACGGGAAGGGTCGCCATAGCAATCAGCCCCAGCATTTT.

The rearrangement uses TRBV9 and TRBJ2-1, with TRBD1 matching over 11 bases. The trim removed 0 bases at V and 8 bases at J, leaving 10 bases unmatched. Per the germline V gene, CDR1 is SGDLS and CDR2 is YYNGEE. This CDR3 region has 17 residues. The CDR3 spells CASSVDVGTGGRDEQFF. CDR3 bases: TGTGCCAGCAGCGTAGATGTTGGGACAGGGGGTAGGGATGAGCAGTTCTTC.

The chain recombines TRBV30 with TRBJ1-2, with 8 positions matching TRBD1. V was clipped by 1 base and J by 2 bases; unmatched bases: 0. CDR3 length equals 13 residues. CDR1 is GTSNPN and CDR2 is SVGIG in the germline V gene (reference sequence). In DNA form, the CDR3 reads TGTGCCTGGAGTGGGGACAGGAACTATGGCTACACCTTC. This codes for CAWSGDRNYGYTF.

The genes are TRBV19 and TRBJ1-2, with TRBD1 as a possible D gene (6 bases). The germline V gene has CDR1 LNHDA and CDR2 SQIVND (reference sequence). This CDR3 spans 16 amino acids. V was cut by 1 base and J by 4 bases, with 16 bases left in between. CDR3 bases: TGTGCCAGTAGTATAGCGGCGGGGGGCACCCTCTATGGCTACACCTTC. Residues: CASSIAAGGTLYGYTF.

V is TRBV7-9 and J is TRBJ1-2; D not certain. This CDR3 has 14 residues. V lost 7 bases and J lost 6, with 18 bases in between. The germline gives CDR1 SEHNR, CDR2 FQNEAQ (reference sequence). The CDR3 here is CASTLARPGHGYTF. As DNA, the CDR3 is TGTGCCAGCACCCTAGCCAGGCCGGGCCATGGCTACACCTTC. Supplemented by reference TRBV7-9 and TRBJ1-2, the full variable domain reads DTGVSQNPRHKITKRGQNVTFRCDPISEHNRLYWYRQTLGQGPEFLTYFQNEAQLEKSRLLSDRFSAERPKGSFSTLEIQRTEQGDSAMYLCASTLARPGHGYTFGSGTRLTVV.

The rearrangement uses TRBV30 and TRBJ1-5; TRBD1 might be the D (6 bases). V lost 0 bases, J lost 2 bases, and 11 bases lay in between. Per the germline V gene, CDR1 is GTSNPN and CDR2 is SVGIG (reference sequence). The CDR3 spans 15 residues. The CDR3, as DNA: TGTGCCTGGAGTGTTGGCAGGGGAGGCAATCAGCCCCAGCATTTT. Translation: CAWSVGRGGNQPQHF.

The V and J genes are TRBV5-1 and TRBJ2-3; D is unresolved. The CDR3 is 13 residues long. CDR1 and CDR2 from the germline V gene are SGHRS and YFSETQ. The V and J ends lost 7 bases and 2 bases respectively, with 11 bases between them. As DNA, the CDR3 is TGCGCCAGCGCCAGTCCCCCCACAGATACGCAGTATTTT. Translating gives CASASPPTDTQYF.

Note on this clone: Distinct nucleotide sequences in the sample also encode this CDR3. The V call is TRBV5-1, the J call TRBJ1-5; the D is unclear. The germline gives CDR1 SGHRS, CDR2 YFSETQ. With 2 bases removed from V and 4 bases from J, the gap between germline ends came to 7 bases. CDR3 size: 13 residues. Here the CDR3 reads CASSFSSNQPQHF. DNA of the CDR3: TGCGCCAGCAGCTTCAGTTCTAATCAGCCCCAGCATTTT.

This chain joins TRBV5-4 and TRBJ1-6, with a weak D call TRBD1 (6 bases). Trimming took 1 base from V and 2 from J, leaving 13 bases between them. Per the germline V gene, CDR1 is SGHNT and CDR2 is YYREEE (reference sequence). The CDR3 spans 17 residues. CDR3: CASSLFRGGTYNSPLHF. CDR3 in DNA: TGTGCCAGCAGCTTGTTCAGGGGAGGGACCTATAATTCACCCCTCCACTTT.

This CDR3 reads CASSPTGGLNWPQHF. In nucleotides, the CDR3 is TGTGCCAGCAGTCCAACAGGGGGGCTCAACTGGCCCCAGCATTTT. The chain employs TRBV6-5 and TRBJ1-5; 8 positions match TRBD1. Germline V gene sequence: CDR1 MNHEY, CDR2 SVGAGI. With 5 bases clipped from V and 9 bases from J, the junction kept 12 bases outside the gene matches. The CDR3 is 15 amino acids.

DNA for the CDR3: TGTGCCAGCAGCCCGGCGGGGGTCGGTGGCTACACCTTC. It is translated as CASSPAGVGGYTF. J is TRBJ1-2 and V is TRBV3-1 (or the pseudogene TRBV3-2), with a possible D match to TRBD1 (5 bases). The CDR3 has 13 residues. V was clipped by 4 bases and J by 7 bases, with 13 bases between them. Germline CDR1 is LGHDT and CDR2 is YNNKEL (reference sequence).

This chain connects TRBV5-1 to TRBJ1-3; D unresolved. The CDR3 contains 15 residues. The germline CDR1 and CDR2 sequences are SGHRS and YFSETQ. With 0 bases removed from V and 0 bases from J, the gap between germline ends came to 7 bases. The CDR3 sequence is CASSLVADSGNTIYF. In nucleotides, the CDR3 is TGCGCCAGCAGCTTGGTTGCGGACTCTGGAAACACCATATATTTT.

The chain employs TRBV9 and TRBJ1-2; the match to TRBD1 covers 10 bases. Germline CDR1 reads SGDLS; CDR2 reads YYNGEE. The CDR3 runs 18 residues. V gave up 1 base and J gave up 3 bases; unmatched junction bases: 12. The CDR3 loop reads CASSVNPGQGGNYYGYTF. The CDR3 DNA follows: TGTGCCAGCAGCGTAAACCCCGGACAGGGGGGAAACTACTATGGCTACACCTTC.

The chain links TRBV24-1 to TRBJ2-3; TRBD2 aligns across 10 bases. J was trimmed by 2 bases and V by 7 bases; bases with no gene match: 2. The CDR3 extends over 14 amino acids. Germline V gene lookup returns CDR1 KGHDR and CDR2 SFDVKD. The CDR3 spells CATRGTSDTDTQYF. The CDR3 region has the DNA TGTGCCACCAGGGGGACTAGCGACACAGATACGCAGTATTTT.